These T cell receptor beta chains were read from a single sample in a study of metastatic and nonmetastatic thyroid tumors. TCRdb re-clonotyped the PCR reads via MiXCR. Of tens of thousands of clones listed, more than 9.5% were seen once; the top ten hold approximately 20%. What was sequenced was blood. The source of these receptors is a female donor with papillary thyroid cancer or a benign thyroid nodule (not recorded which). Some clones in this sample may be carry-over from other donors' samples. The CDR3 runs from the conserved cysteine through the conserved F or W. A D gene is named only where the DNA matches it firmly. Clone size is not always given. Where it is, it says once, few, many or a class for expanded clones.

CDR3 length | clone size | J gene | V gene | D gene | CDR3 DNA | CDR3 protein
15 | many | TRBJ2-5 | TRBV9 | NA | TGTGCCAGCAGCGTAGGGGCTGGGGGCGGGGAGACCCAGTACTTC | CASSVGAGGGETQYF
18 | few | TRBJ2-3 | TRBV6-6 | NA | TGTGCCAGCATTTACACTTCATTAGCGTACAACCCCGCAGATACGCAGTATTTT | CASIYTSLAYNPADTQYF
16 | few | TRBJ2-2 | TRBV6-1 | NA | TGTGCCAGCAAAAAGTCGGGGTGGGCTAACACCGGGGAGCTGTTTTTT | CASKKSGWANTGELFF
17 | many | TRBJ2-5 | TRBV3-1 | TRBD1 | TGTGCCAGCAGCCTTACCCCGGGACAGGCGGTTTCAGAGACCCAGTACTTC | CASSLTPGQAVSETQYF
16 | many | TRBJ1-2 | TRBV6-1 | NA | TGTGCCAGCAGCCTCCTGAAAGAAACAGGGATGGGTGGCTACACCTTC | CASSLLKETGMGGYTF
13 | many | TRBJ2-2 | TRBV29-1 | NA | TGCAGCGTTGAAACAGGAAACACCGGGGAGCTGTTTTTT | CSVETGNTGELFF
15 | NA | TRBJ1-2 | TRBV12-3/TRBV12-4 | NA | TGTGCCAGCAGCCTGGGGGGGGAATGGAACTATGGCTACACCTTC | CASSLGGEWNYGYTF
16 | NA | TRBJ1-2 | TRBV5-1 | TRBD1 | TGCGCCAGCAGCGGGGCAGACAGGGGGCGAAACGGCGGCTACACCTTC | CASSGADRGRNGGYTF
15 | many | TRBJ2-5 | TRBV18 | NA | TGTGCCAGCTCACATAATCCTTGGGACCAAGAGACCCAGTACTTC | CASSHNPWDQETQYF
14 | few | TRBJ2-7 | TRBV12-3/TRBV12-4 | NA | TGTGCCAGCAGTTTTTGGACCGTTACCTACGAGCAGTACTTC | CASSFWTVTYEQYF
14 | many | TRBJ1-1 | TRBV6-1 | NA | TGTGCCAGCATTCATTCCAGGGTTTACACTGAAGCTTTCTTT | CASIHSRVYTEAFF
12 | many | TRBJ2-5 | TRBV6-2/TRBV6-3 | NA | TGTGCCACCCAGGGGTCTGCAGAGACCCAGTACTTC | CATQGSAETQYF
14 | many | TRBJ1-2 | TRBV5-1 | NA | TGCGCCAGCAGCCCCGGGACGGATTACTATGGCTACACCTTC | CASSPGTDYYGYTF
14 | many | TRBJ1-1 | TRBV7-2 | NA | TGTGCCAGCAGCTTTCCGACATTGAACACTGAAGCTTTCTTT | CASSFPTLNTEAFF
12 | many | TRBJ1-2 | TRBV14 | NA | TGTGCCAGCAGCCGGGACAACTATGGCTACACCTTC | CASSRDNYGYTF
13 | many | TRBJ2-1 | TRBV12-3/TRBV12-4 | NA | TGTGCCAGCAGTTTAGGGCTCTACAATGAGCAGTTCTTC | CASSLGLYNEQFF
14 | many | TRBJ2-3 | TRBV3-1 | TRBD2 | TGTGCCAGCAAGCGGGAGGGTCGCACAGATACGCAGTATTTT | CASKREGRTDTQYF
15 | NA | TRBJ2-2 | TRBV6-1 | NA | TGTGCCAGAACCCCTGGTAGTACGAACACCGGGGAGCTGTTTTTT | CARTPGSTNTGELFF
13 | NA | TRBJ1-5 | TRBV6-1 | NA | TGTGCCAGCAGTGAGAGGGGGGGGGAGCCCCAGCATTTT | CASSERGGEPQHF
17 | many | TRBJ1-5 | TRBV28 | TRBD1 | TGTGCCAGCAGTTACTACCGGGACAGGAGGAGCAATCAGCCCCAGCATTTT | CASSYYRDRRSNQPQHF
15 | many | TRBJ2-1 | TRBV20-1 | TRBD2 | TGCAGTGCTAGACCCCGGACTAGCGGGAGGCATGAGCAGTTCTTC | CSARPRTSGRHEQFF
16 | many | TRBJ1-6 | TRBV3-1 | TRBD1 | TGTGCCAGCAGCCTACAGACAGGGACGTATAATTCACCCCTCCACTTT | CASSLQTGTYNSPLHF
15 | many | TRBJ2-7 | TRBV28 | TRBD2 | TGTGCCAGCAGTCAGCCGGGAGGACTAGTTCACGAGCAGTACTTC | CASSQPGGLVHEQYF
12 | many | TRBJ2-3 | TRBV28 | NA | TGTGCCAGCAGTTTAAGGGCTGGTACGCAGTATTTT | CASSLRAGTQYF